What follows describes a single T cell receptor (beta chain). Its antigen is currently unknown. The data stem from a study of circulating tumor DNA in untreated peripheral T-cell lymphoma. Study outcomes and limitations: Tumor-specific clonotypes: identified in approximately 73% of patients, 86% of baseline tissues.

Clones were read by immunoSEQ multiplex PCR, and TCRdb kept only the in-frame ones, dropping some. The sample lists some 10,000 clones, about 76% occurring once. The CDR3 sequence is 16 residues long. Germline CDR1 reads WNHNN; CDR2 reads SYGVQD (reference sequence). Trimming took 0 bases from V and 1 from J, leaving 12 bases between them. The tumor tissue sample was taken at baseline before any treatment. The chain is built from TRBV10-1 and TRBJ2-5; possible D gene TRBD2, 6 bases. The sample comprised tumor tissue. This receptor was taken from a human donor with peripheral T-cell lymphoma. The CDR3 loop reads CASSESSVGGQETQYF. DNA for the CDR3: TGCGCCAGCAGTGAGTCTTCGGTGGGGGGCCAAGAGACCCAGTACTTC.